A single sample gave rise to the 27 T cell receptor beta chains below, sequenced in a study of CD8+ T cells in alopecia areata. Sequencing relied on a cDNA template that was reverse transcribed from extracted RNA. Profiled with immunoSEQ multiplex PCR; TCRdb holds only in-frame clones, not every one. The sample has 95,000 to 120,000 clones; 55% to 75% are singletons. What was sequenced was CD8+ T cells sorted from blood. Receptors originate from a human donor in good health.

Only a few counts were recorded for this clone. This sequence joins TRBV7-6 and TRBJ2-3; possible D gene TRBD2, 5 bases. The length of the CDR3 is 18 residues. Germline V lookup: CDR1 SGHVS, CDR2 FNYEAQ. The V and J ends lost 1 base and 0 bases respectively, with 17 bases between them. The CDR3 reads CASSLEGQAGTSTDTQYF. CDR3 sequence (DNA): TGTGCCAGCAGCTTAGAAGGGCAGGCGGGTACTAGCACAGATACGCAGTATTTT.

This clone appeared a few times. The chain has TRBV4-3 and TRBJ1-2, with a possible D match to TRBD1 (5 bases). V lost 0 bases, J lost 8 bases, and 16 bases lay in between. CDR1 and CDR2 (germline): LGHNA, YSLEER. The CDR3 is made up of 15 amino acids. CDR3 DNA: TGCGCCAGCAGCCAAGATTATTGGGGACTTGGGGGCTACACCTTC. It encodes CASSQDYWGLGGYTF.

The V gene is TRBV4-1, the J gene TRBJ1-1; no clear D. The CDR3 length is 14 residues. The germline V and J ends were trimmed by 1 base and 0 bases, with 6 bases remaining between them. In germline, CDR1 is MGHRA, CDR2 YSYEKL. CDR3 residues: CASSQVNVNTEAFF. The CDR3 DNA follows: TGCGCCAGCAGCCAAGTGAACGTGAACACTGAAGCTTTCTTT.

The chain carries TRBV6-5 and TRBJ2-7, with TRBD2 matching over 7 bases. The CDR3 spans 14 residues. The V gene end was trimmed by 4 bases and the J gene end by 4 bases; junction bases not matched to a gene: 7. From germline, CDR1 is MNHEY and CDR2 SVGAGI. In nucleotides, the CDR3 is TGTGCCAGCAGTTCGGGGGGTCCCCGGTACGAGCAGTACTTC. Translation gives CASSSGGPRYEQYF.

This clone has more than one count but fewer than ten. CDR3 sequence: CASSLRSETQYF. In nucleotides, the CDR3 is TGTGCCAGCAGCTTAAGATCGGAGACCCAGTACTTC. V and J are TRBV7-9 and TRBJ2-5; D remains ambiguous. V was cut by 2 bases and J by 5 bases, with 6 bases left in between. Germline CDR1 reads SEHNR; CDR2 reads FQNEAQ (reference sequence). The CDR3 is 12 residues long.

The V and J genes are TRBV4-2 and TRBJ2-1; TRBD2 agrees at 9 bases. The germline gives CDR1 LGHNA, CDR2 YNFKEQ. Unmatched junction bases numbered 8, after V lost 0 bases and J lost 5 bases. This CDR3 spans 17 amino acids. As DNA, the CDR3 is TGTGCCAGCAGCCAAGAGGGCGGGGGGGTATTGGACAATGAGCAGTTCTTC. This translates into CASSQEGGGVLDNEQFF.

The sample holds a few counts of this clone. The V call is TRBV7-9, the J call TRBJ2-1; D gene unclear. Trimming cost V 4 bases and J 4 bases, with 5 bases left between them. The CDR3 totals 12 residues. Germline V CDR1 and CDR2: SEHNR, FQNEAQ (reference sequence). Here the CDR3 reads CASSSVYNEQFF. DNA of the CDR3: TGTGCCAGCAGCTCCGTATACAATGAGCAGTTCTTC.

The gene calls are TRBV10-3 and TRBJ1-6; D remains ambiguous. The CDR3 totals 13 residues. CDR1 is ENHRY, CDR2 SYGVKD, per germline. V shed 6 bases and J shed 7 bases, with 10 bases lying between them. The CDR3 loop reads CAISDHSNSPLHF. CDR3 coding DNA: TGTGCCATCAGCGACCACTCCAATTCACCCCTCCACTTT.

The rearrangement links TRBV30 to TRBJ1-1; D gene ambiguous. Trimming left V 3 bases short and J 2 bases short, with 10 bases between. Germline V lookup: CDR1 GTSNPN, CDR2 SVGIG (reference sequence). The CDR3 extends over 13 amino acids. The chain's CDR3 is CAWRPGDNTEAFF. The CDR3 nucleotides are TGTGCCTGGAGGCCGGGCGACAACACTGAAGCTTTCTTT.

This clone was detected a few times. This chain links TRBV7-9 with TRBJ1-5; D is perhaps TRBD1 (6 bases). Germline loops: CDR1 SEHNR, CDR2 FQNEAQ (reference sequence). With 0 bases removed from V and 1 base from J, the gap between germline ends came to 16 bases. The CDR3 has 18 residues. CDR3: CASSLAGGTKGSNQPQHF. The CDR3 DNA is TGTGCCAGCAGCTTAGCGGGGGGGACAAAAGGGAGCAATCAGCCCCAGCATTTT.

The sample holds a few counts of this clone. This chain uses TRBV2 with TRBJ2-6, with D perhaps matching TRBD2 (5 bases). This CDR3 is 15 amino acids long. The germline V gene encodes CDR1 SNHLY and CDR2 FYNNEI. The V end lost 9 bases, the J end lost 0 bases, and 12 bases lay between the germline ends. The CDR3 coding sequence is TGTGCCAGACTTCGACGGGGCTCTGGGGCCAACGTCCTGACTTTC. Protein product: CARLRRGSGANVLTF. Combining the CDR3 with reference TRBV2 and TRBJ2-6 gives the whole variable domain EPEVTQTPSHQVTQMGQEVILRCVPISNHLYFYWYRQILGQKVEFLVSFYNNEISEKSEIFDDQFSVERPDGSNFTLKIRSTKLEDSAMYFCARLRRGSGANVLTFGAGSRLTVL.

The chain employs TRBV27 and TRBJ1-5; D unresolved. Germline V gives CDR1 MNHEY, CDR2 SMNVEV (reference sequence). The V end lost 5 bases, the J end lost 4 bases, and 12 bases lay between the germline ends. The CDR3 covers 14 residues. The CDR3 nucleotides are TGTGCCAGCAGTAGAGCAGGTCTTAATCAGCCCCAGCATTTT. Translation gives CASSRAGLNQPQHF.

For the CDR3, the DNA is TGTGCCAGCAGTTTACACGGATATGGCTACACCTTC. It codes for CASSLHGYGYTF. This chain links TRBV28 with TRBJ1-2, with D hard to call. The CDR3 covers 12 residues. With 2 bases removed from V and 5 bases from J, the gap between germline ends came to 6 bases. CDR1 is MDHEN, CDR2 SYDVKM, per germline.

The DNA for the CDR3 is TGTGCCAGCAGCTCACCCCGGCTGTCAGGGGACACAGATACGCAGTATTTT. Amino acids: CASSSPRLSGDTDTQYF. The chain has TRBV7-8 and TRBJ2-3; TRBD1 is a possible D gene (6 bases). In germline, CDR1 is SGHVS, CDR2 FQNEAQ. The CDR3 extends over 17 amino acids. V shed 4 bases and J shed 2 bases, with 19 bases lying between them.

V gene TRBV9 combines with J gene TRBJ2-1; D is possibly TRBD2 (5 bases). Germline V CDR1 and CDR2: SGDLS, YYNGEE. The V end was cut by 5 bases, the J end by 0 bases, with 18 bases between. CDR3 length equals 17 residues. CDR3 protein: CASRSEAPESSYNEQFF. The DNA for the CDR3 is TGTGCCAGCAGGTCGGAGGCCCCAGAGAGCTCCTACAATGAGCAGTTCTTC.

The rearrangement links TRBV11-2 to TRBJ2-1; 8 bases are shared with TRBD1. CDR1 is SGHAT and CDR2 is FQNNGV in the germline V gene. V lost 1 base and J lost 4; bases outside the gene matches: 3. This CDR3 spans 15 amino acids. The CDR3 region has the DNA TGTGCCAGCAGCTTAGGGCGGACAGGGTACAATGAGCAGTTCTTC. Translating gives CASSLGRTGYNEQFF.

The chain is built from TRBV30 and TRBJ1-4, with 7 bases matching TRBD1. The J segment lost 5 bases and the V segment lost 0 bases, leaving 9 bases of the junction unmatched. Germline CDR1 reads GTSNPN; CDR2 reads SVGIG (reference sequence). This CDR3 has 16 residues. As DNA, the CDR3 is TGTGCCTGGAGTGTAAGGCCCGGGACAGAGAATGAAAAACTGTTTTTT. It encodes CAWSVRPGTENEKLFF.

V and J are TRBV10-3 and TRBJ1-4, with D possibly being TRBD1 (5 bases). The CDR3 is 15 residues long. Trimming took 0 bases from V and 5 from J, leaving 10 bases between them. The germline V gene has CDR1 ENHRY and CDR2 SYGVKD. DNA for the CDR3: TGTGCCATCAGTGAGTCGTTGGGGCAGAATGAAAAACTGTTTTTT. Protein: CAISESLGQNEKLFF.

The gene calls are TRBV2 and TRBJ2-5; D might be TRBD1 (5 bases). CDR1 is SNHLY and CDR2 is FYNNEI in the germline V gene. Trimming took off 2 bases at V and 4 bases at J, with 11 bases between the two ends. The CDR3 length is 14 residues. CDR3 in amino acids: CASSEQGLGETQYF. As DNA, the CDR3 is TGTGCCAGCAGTGAACAGGGTTTGGGAGAGACCCAGTACTTC.

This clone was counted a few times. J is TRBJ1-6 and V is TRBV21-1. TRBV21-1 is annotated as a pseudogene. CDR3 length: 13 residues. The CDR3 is CASSRDGYSPLHF. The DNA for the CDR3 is TGTGCCAGCAGCCGGGACGGTTATTCACCCCTCCACTTT.

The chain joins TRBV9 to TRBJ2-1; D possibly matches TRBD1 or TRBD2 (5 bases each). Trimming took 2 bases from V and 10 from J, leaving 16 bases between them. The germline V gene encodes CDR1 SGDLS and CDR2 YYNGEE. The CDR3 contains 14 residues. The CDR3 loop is CASSVGAASWEQFF. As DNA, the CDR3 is TGTGCCAGCAGCGTCGGGGCGGCTAGTTGGGAGCAGTTCTTC.

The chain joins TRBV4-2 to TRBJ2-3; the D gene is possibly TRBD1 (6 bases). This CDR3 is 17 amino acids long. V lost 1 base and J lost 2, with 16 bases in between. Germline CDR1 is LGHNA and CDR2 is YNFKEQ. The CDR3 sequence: CASSQGFAGEYTDTQYF. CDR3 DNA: TGTGCCAGCAGCCAAGGATTCGCAGGGGAATACACAGATACGCAGTATTTT.

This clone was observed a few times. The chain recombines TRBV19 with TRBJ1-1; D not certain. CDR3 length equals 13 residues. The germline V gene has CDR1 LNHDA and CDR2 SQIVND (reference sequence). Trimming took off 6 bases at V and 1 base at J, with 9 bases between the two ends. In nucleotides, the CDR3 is TGTGCCAGTAGCAATCTGGCGAACACTGAAGCTTTCTTT. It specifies CASSNLANTEAFF.

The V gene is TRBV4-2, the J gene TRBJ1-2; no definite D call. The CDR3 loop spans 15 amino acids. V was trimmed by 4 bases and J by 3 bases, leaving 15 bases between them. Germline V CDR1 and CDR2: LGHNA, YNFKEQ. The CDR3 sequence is CASSPERGSDYGYTF. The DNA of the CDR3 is TGTGCCAGCAGCCCGGAACGGGGTAGCGACTATGGCTACACCTTC.

The CDR3 DNA follows: TGTGCCAGCAGCGAAAGCCTCACCGAGACCCAGTACTTC. It translates to CASSESLTETQYF. The V gene is TRBV5-4, the J gene TRBJ2-5, with D hard to call. With 4 bases removed from V and 5 bases from J, the gap between germline ends came to 12 bases. Looked up from germline, CDR1 is SGHNT and CDR2 is YYREEE (reference sequence). The CDR3 consists of 13 residues.

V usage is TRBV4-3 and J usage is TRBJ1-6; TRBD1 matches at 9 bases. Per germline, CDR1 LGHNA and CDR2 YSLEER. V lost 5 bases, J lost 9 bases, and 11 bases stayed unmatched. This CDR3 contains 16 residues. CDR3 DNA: TGCGCCAGCAGCGTAGAGCCCGGGACAGGGATTTCACCCCTCCACTTT. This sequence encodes CASSVEPGTGISPLHF.

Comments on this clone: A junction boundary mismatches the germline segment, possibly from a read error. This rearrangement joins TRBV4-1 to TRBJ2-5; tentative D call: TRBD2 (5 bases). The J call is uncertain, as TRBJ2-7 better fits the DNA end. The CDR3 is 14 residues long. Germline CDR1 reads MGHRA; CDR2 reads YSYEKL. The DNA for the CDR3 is TGCGCCAGCAGCCAAGCTCCTAGCTCCAACGAGCAGTACTTC. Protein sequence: CASSQAPSSNEQYF.